One T cell receptor beta chain is described in this entry. Its antigen has not been determined. No base quality values were provided; no much bigger clone lies one nucleotide off. Sequenced on an Illumina HiSeq 1500. TCRdb reprocessed the public reads (quality trimming at Q25 with fastp, clone calling with MiXCR) and kept in-frame beta chains. Every distinct CDR3 protein forms one entry, paired with its most common genes and DNA. This sample gives about 490,000 distinct CDR3 sequences in total; approximately 26% of them show up just once. Jointly, the top ten make up 13% of the sample. V and J are trimmed by 1 base and 7 bases, and the gene matches miss 6 bases of the junction. Including cysteine and phenylalanine, the CDR3 has 14 amino acids. Only the CDR3 part of the read is kept: 42 bases, read in frame from the first base. Looking up the germline V gene (reference sequence) yields CDR1 DFQATT and CDR2 SNEGSKA.

This sample is part of a study of T cell repertoires in cytomegalovirus infection (dated by TCRdb to the late 2010s). Broadly, across the study: Donor HLA type was relevant to the analysis, because carriage of CMV infection together with the matching HLA type was indicated by public TCR beta signatures.

General findings and caveats noted by the study authors: In both this cohort and an independent cohort of some 380 donors, the cumulative frequency of public TCR beta family members distinguished carriers of CMV infection plus the relevant HLA type. The ex vivo response was dominated by HLA-C-restricted CMV-specific TCR beta clonotypes, which also provided the single most frequent clonotype in two of eight donors.

Sequenced material: PBMCs. This receptor was identified in a human donor in good health (CMV status not recorded). Some clones in this sample may be carry-over from other donors' samples. The rearrangement joined TRBV20-1 to TRBJ1-2, and TRBD1 aligns with 10 junction nucleotides. The DNA sequence is given as TGCAGTGCTAGAGGTTCGGACAGGGGGTTTGGCTACACCTTC. Its amino acids are CSARGSDRGFGYTF.